The 18 T cell receptor beta chains in this list originate from one sample, sequenced in a study of regulatory dendritic cells for organ transplantation. Their cognate antigens are unknown. The assay was immunoSEQ multiplex PCR, and TCRdb's table has in-frame clones only and misses some. The sample shows 7,500 to 8,500 clones, roughly two thirds of them seen only once. Allogeneic regulatory or mature dendritic cells were co-cultured for less than 6 days with CFSE-labeled sorted T cells at 1:10. Specimen: memory CD4+ T cells from blood cultured with dendritic cells. Subset in this sample: CD45RO+ memory T cells. Source of these receptors: a human donor in good health.

The chain employs TRBV10-3 and TRBJ2-7; D gene ambiguous. Germline assignment: CDR1 ENHRY and CDR2 SYGVKD. V was pared by 0 bases and J by 3 bases, with 12 bases between. The CDR3 has 15 residues. CDR3 region: CAISESGERIYEQYF. The CDR3 coding sequence is TGTGCCATCAGTGAGTCTGGAGAAAGGATCTACGAGCAGTACTTC.

The CDR3 sequence is CASSPQQGVLNTGELFF. CDR3 nucleotide sequence: TGTGCCAGCAGCCCCCAACAGGGGGTTCTGAACACCGGGGAGCTGTTTTTT. This chain connects TRBV7-6 to TRBJ2-2; 8 positions agree with TRBD1. Germline V gives CDR1 SGHVS, CDR2 FNYEAQ. The length of the CDR3 is 17 residues. Losses at the gene ends were 5 bases for V and 1 base for J; bases not matched to a gene: 9.

The V gene is TRBV5-6, the J gene TRBJ1-6, with D perhaps matching TRBD1 (6 bases). CDR1 is SGHDT and CDR2 is YYEEEE in the germline V gene. Trimming left V 3 bases short and J 9 bases short, with 13 bases between. The length of the CDR3 is 14 residues. The CDR3 DNA sequence: TGTGCCAGCAGCTCGGGACAATCCGGTTCACCCCTCCACTTT. This translates into CASSSGQSGSPLHF. Together with reference TRBV5-6 and TRBJ1-6, the CDR3 gives the full variable domain: DAGVTQSPTHLIKTRGQQVTLRCSPKSGHDTVSWYQQALGQGPQFIFQYYEEEERQRGNFPDRFSGHQFPNYSSELNVNALLLGDSALYLCASSSGQSGSPLHFGNGTRLTVT.

This clone was recorded a few times. The chain links TRBV7-2 to TRBJ1-4; D is possibly TRBD1 (6 bases). The V end was cut by 5 bases, the J end by 7 bases, with 8 bases between. The CDR3 loop spans 12 amino acids. Germline-derived CDR1 and CDR2 are SGHTA and FQGNSA. The CDR3, as DNA: TGTGCCAGCAGCATCAGGGGTGAAAAACTGTTTTTT. Translation: CASSIRGEKLFF.

The chain joins TRBV6-5 to TRBJ1-5; D uncertain. Looked up from germline, CDR1 is MNHEY and CDR2 is SVGAGI. The ends were cut back, 7 bases at V and 2 bases at J, with 12 bases in the middle. There are 14 residues in the CDR3. The CDR3 bases are TGTGCCAGCATTGGAGGAACGGGCAATCAGCCCCAGCATTTT. Amino acid sequence: CASIGGTGNQPQHF.

The chain is built from TRBV11-3 and TRBJ2-7, with unresolved D. Germline loops: CDR1 SGHNT, CDR2 YENEEA. This CDR3 region has 14 residues. Trimming cost V 0 bases and J 7 bases, with 13 bases left between them. The CDR3 loop reads CASSLDPPPGEQYF. The CDR3 DNA reads TGTGCCAGCAGCTTAGATCCCCCACCCGGGGAGCAGTACTTC. Full variable domain (missing parts from reference TRBV11-3 and TRBJ2-7): EAGVVQSPRYKIIEKKQPVAFWCNPISGHNTLYWYLQNLGQGPELLIRYENEEAVDDSQLPKDRFSAERLKGVDSTLKIQPAELGDSAVYLCASSLDPPPGEQYFGPGTRLTVT.

Only a few counts were recorded for this clone. The chain uses TRBV10-3 and TRBJ1-1; maybe TRBD1 (5 bases). The V end was cut by 6 bases, the J end by 5 bases, with 16 bases between. This CDR3 spans 14 amino acids. Germline values: CDR1 ENHRY, CDR2 SYGVKD. CDR3: CAISRDGGGTEAFF. For the CDR3, the DNA is TGTGCCATCAGCCGTGATGGGGGGGGAACTGAAGCTTTCTTT.

In its sample, this clone ranks as medium-sized. An end of the junction does not agree with germline; a read error may underlie this. CDR3 protein: CASSLGQSEAFF. The CDR3 DNA sequence: TGTGCCAGCAGTTTAGGACAGTCAGAAGCTTTCTTT. The V and J genes are TRBV7-9 and TRBJ1-1; a weak D match, TRBD1 (6 bases). The CDR3 loop spans 12 amino acids. Per germline, CDR1 SEHNR and CDR2 FQNEAQ (reference sequence).

The chain links TRBV18 to TRBJ2-2; 10 bases are a match to TRBD2. Germline V lookup: CDR1 KGHSH, CDR2 LQKENI. V dropped 3 bases and J dropped 7; count of bases not matched to a gene: 11. The CDR3 sequence is 17 residues long. The chain's CDR3 is CASSPATSGEGGGELFF. CDR3 in DNA: TGTGCCAGCTCACCGGCTACTAGCGGGGAGGGAGGCGGGGAGCTGTTTTTT.

The chain has TRBV6-1 and TRBJ1-5; D unclear. Germline CDR1 and CDR2: MNHNS and SASEGT. The germline V and J ends were trimmed by 3 bases and 0 bases, with 9 bases remaining between them. The CDR3 is made up of 15 amino acids. CDR3 sequence: CASSEPGISNQPQHF. The CDR3 DNA is TGTGCCAGCAGTGAGCCCGGGATTAGCAATCAGCCCCAGCATTTT.

The rearrangement joins TRBV5-1 to TRBJ2-3; D is uncertain. Germline V gene lookup returns CDR1 SGHRS and CDR2 YFSETQ. V lost 5 bases to trimming and J lost 2 bases, with 12 bases between them. CDR3 size: 14 residues. This CDR3 is CASSAMSYTDTQYF. CDR3 in DNA: TGCGCCAGCAGTGCGATGAGCTACACAGATACGCAGTATTTT.

V gene TRBV10-3 combines with J gene TRBJ2-5; D is unclear. V lost 8 bases and J lost 3, with 13 bases in between. The germline gives CDR1 ENHRY, CDR2 SYGVKD. The CDR3 length is 13 residues. The CDR3 nucleotides read TGTGCCATCGCTGAGCGCCAAGAAGAGACCCAGTACTTC. Translated, it gives CAIAERQEETQYF.

The chain uses TRBV6-1 and TRBJ2-5; D is ambiguous. This CDR3 is 14 amino acids long. Germline V gene lookup returns CDR1 MNHNS and CDR2 SASEGT. Trimming removed 4 bases at V and 8 bases at J, with 17 bases between. The CDR3 DNA follows: TGTGCCAGCAGTGTATCGCGGCCGGAAGGCACCCAGTACTTC. Translating it yields CASSVSRPEGTQYF.

The J gene is TRBJ2-1, the V gene TRBV6-1; D possibly corresponds to TRBD2 (7 bases). With 8 bases removed from V and 8 bases from J, the gap between germline ends came to 19 bases. Germline V lookup: CDR1 MNHNS, CDR2 SASEGT. The CDR3 consists of 14 residues. The CDR3 region is CASGRGGSLYEQFF. The CDR3 DNA is TGTGCCAGCGGGAGGGGGGGGTCACTCTATGAGCAGTTCTTC.

The chain has TRBV27 and TRBJ1-5, with D unresolved. Trimming took off 5 bases at V and 4 bases at J, with 12 bases between the two ends. CDR3 size: 14 residues. The germline gives CDR1 MNHEY, CDR2 SMNVEV (reference sequence). Written as DNA, the CDR3 is TGTGCCAGCAGTCTCAACAGAGGGAATCAGCCCCAGCATTTT. Amino acid sequence: CASSLNRGNQPQHF.

V usage is TRBV6-1 and J usage is TRBJ2-3; 13 nucleotides match TRBD2. CDR1 is MNHNS and CDR2 is SASEGT in the germline V gene. The CDR3 spans 18 residues. V was pared by 4 bases and J by 2 bases, with 9 bases of the junction left unmatched. The CDR3 DNA sequence: TGTGCCAGCAGTGGACTAGCGGGGGGTAATCGTGTCACAGATACGCAGTATTTT. Protein product: CASSGLAGGNRVTDTQYF.

The CDR3 bases are TGTGCCAGCAGCTTGACGGGACAGGACTATGAAAAACTGTTTTTT. Its protein product is CASSLTGQDYEKLFF. The rearrangement links TRBV5-6 to TRBJ1-4; 8 positions agree with TRBD1. J lost 6 bases, V lost 1 base, and 5 bases had no gene match. The CDR3 loop spans 15 amino acids. Germline assignment: CDR1 SGHDT and CDR2 YYEEEE.

The chain is built from TRBV7-9 and TRBJ1-2; TRBD1 agrees at 9 bases. From germline, CDR1 is SEHNR and CDR2 FQNEAQ (reference sequence). Unmatched junction bases numbered 2, after V lost 5 bases and J lost 4 bases. The CDR3 runs to 13 residues. CDR3 bases: TGTGCCAGCAGCCCGACAGGGGGCTATGGCTACACCTTC. Its protein product is CASSPTGGYGYTF.